This T cell receptor beta chain came from a study of OX40 agonist ivuxolimab in advanced cancers. Study-level background: One patient with hepatocellular carcinoma and two with cutaneous melanoma, three in all, had partial responses.

The data were produced by immunoSEQ multiplex PCR, yet TCRdb's version contains in-frame clones alone and is incomplete. The data show about 77,000 clones, 80% to 90% seen once. This CDR3 is built from 14 residues. V lost 3 bases to trimming and J lost 5 bases; unmatched junction nucleotides: 5. Germline CDR1 and CDR2: MNHEY and SVGAGI. Sequencing used CD4+ or CD8+ T cells sorted from blood, obtained in a trial of the OX40 agonist ivuxolimab. The chain employs TRBV6-5 and TRBJ1-2; 8 bases line up with TRBD1. The clonotype originates from an adult with an advanced solid tumor such as melanoma, head and neck, liver or kidney cancer. The DNA of the CDR3 is TGTGCCAGCAGTTATTTCGACAGGGGATATGGCTACACCTTC. Translated: CASSYFDRGYGYTF.